Sequencing of this T cell receptor (beta chain) was carried out in a study of a mutant IDH1 vaccine in newly diagnosed glioma (dated by TCRdb to the early 2020s). For context, the study as a whole: Patients were given eight vaccinations, in weeks 1, 3, 5, 7, 11, 15, 19 and 23, which matched visits V03 through V10. Peripheral blood was drawn at six visits: V03 (baseline), V05, V07, V10, V12 and V13. Longitudinal TCRB deep sequencing was done for some 26 treated patients, wherever samples were available for exploratory analyses. Of the approximately 35 treated patients, approximately 62% were male and approximately 38% were female, and a mean age of roughly 40 years was recorded. Prior to enrollment, patients had been given standard therapy consisting of radiotherapy alone, temozolomide alone, or radiochemotherapy with temozolomide, with the combination given to most patients. Vaccination began 4-6 weeks after radiotherapy alone, or alongside temozolomide cycles in the chemotherapy-containing groups.

Reading the label with the study, this specimen's time point is: week 5, during vaccination. A 20-mer mutant IDH1 peptide at 300 micrograms in Montanide made up each vaccine dose, which was injected subcutaneously together with topical imiquimod. The donors had newly diagnosed IDH1-mutant astrocytomas of WHO grade 3 or 4 that showed loss of nuclear ATRX. The samples were drawn from NOA16, a multicentre, single-arm, open-label phase I trial in Germany that tested a mutant IDH1 peptide vaccine in humans for the first time. Genomic DNA for TCRB sequencing was extracted from EDTA blood using the DNeasy Blood and Tissue Kit. Library generation was performed with the immunoSEQ multiplex PCR assay. The hsTCRB Kit was used according to the manufacturer's protocol to amplify rearranged TCR beta chain sequences. An Illumina MiSeq was used to sequence the TCRB libraries. Regarding the original processing steps: The proprietary platform of the kit vendor was used for demultiplexing, trimming and gene mapping. TCRdb took this table from immuneACCESS and kept in-frame rearrangements with V and J called. Such tables lack part of the clones; where checked against another copy, unresolved V genes explain under half of the gap, and the rest is unexplained. D and trimming were read from the DNA, whereas the V and J calls and clone size are those reported in that table. The sample has 45,000 to 70,000 clones on record, roughly four fifths of them singletons. The ten top clones hold about 3.2% of the sample.

Broad study findings and their caveats: Immune responses induced by the vaccine were seen in around 94% of patients across multiple MHC alleles. Availability determined which PBMC samples were chosen for TCRB deep sequencing. The authors noted that analyses of patient blood samples could not be reproduced because of sample limitations. Pseudoprogression seemed to be unrelated to changes in the top peripheral T cell clonotypes found by TCRB sequencing.

Inclusive of the bounding cysteine and phenylalanine, the CDR3 is 11 residues long. Only the CDR3 portion is preserved as DNA: 33 bases, with reading frame beginning at the first base. V is clipped by 6 bases and J by 4 bases, and the sequence between their germline boundaries is 6 bases long. CDR1 and CDR2 were assigned from the germline V gene as MNHEY and SVGAGI. This clone was counted only a few times. Its antigen is not yet known. Base quality data are lacking; no much larger clone is found one base away. The chain employs TRBV6-5 and TRBJ1-2; TRBD1 could be the D gene, as 5 bases match. The sample consisted of PBMCs, taken from a glioma patient whose treatment included an IDH1 peptide vaccine. The sequence was collected from a man aged 30 to 45 with glioma. The sequenced DNA: TGTGCCAGCAGCCAGGGCTATGGCTACACCTTC. Its protein product is CASSQGYGYTF.